Given below is one T cell receptor beta chain in context. This sample was taken from a study of neoadjuvant anti-PD-1 for oral cavity cancer. Documented time point: after neoadjuvant nivolumab, at surgical resection. Patients had HPV-negative, locally advanced oral cavity squamous cell carcinoma. Germline V gene sequence: CDR1 SQVTM, CDR2 ANQGSEA. Trimming took 7 bases from V and 3 from J; bases not matched to a gene: 3. The CDR3 extends over 12 amino acids. The protocol was immunoSEQ multiplex PCR, while the TCRdb copy is restricted to in-frame clones and leaves out a portion. The table lists about 72,000 clones, approximately 84% of them singletons.

The V gene is TRBV29-1, the J gene TRBJ2-1; 7 bases agree with TRBD1. The receptor was isolated from a person aged 40-85 years with oral cavity squamous cell carcinoma. Here the sequenced sample was PBMCs, taken after nivolumab (anti-PD-1) treatment. The CDR3 here is CSDRTGYNEQFF. DNA of the CDR3: TGCAGCGACCGGACAGGCTACAATGAGCAGTTCTTC.